The 29 T cell receptor beta chains presented below share a single source sample, sequenced in a study of OX40 agonist ivuxolimab in advanced cancers. The protocol used for the library was the immunoSEQ multiplex PCR assay. Sourced from immuneACCESS, this table was stored by TCRdb with only in-frame sequences that have V and J called. A share of the clones is absent; for the studies checked, an unresolved V gene accounts for under half, and the remainder has no known explanation. In this sample the table shows some 87,000 clones, about 90% of which occur a single time. The ten largest clonotypes hold around 0.39% of the sample. The sequenced sample was CD4+ or CD8+ T cells sorted from blood, obtained in a trial of the OX40 agonist ivuxolimab. These receptors were collected from an adult with an advanced solid tumor such as melanoma, head and neck, liver or kidney cancer.

This chain connects TRBV7-9 to TRBJ2-7; either TRBD1 or TRBD2 may fit D (5 bases each). Trimming removed 5 bases at V and 9 bases at J, with 23 bases between. This CDR3 is 15 amino acids long. Germline V gene sequence: CDR1 SEHNR, CDR2 FQNEAQ (reference sequence). CDR3 bases: TGTGCCAGCAGCACGGGACCCCAGACCCCTCGGGGGCAGTACTTC. Its translation is CASSTGPQTPRGQYF.

The rearrangement links TRBV5-1 to TRBJ2-7; TRBD2 agrees at 11 bases. Trimming at V came to 3 bases and at J to 2 bases, leaving 7 bases not matched to a gene. Germline values: CDR1 SGHRS, CDR2 YFSETQ. This CDR3 comprises 16 residues. In DNA form, the CDR3 reads TGCGCCAGCAGCTGGGGAGGGACTAGCGGACCCTACGAGCAGTACTTC. Protein product: CASSWGGTSGPYEQYF. Full variable domain (remainder filled in from reference TRBV5-1 and TRBJ2-7): KAGVTQTPRYLIKTRGQQVTLSCSPISGHRSVSWYQQTPGQGLQFLFEYFSETQRNKGNFPGRFSGRQFSNSRSEMNVSTLELGDSALYLCASSWGGTSGPYEQYFGPGTRLTVT.

The V call is TRBV27, the J call TRBJ2-5, with TRBD2 matching 15 bases. V shed 2 bases, J shed 5 bases, and the junction held 9 bases outside the gene matches. Germline V gene data show CDR1 as MNHEY and CDR2 as SMNVEV (reference sequence). CDR3 length: 18 residues. The CDR3 DNA is TGTGCCAGCAGTTTAACCGGACTAGCGGGGGGGCCTGTGGAGACCCAGTACTTC. Translating it yields CASSLTGLAGGPVETQYF.

The V call is TRBV5-4, the J call TRBJ2-1; 8 bases fit TRBD2. CDR3 size: 15 residues. With 4 bases clipped from V and 6 bases from J, the junction kept 9 bases outside the gene matches. Looked up from germline, CDR1 is SGHNT and CDR2 is YYREEE (reference sequence). CDR3 in amino acids: CASSPLSGSGNEQFF. The CDR3 bases are TGTGCCAGCAGCCCCTTGAGCGGGAGCGGCAATGAGCAGTTCTTC. Complete variable domain (other parts from reference TRBV5-4 and TRBJ2-1): ETGVTQSPTHLIKTRGQQVTLRCSSQSGHNTVSWYQQALGQGPQFIFQYYREEENGRGNFPPRFSGLQFPNYSSELNVNALELDDSALYLCASSPLSGSGNEQFFGPGTRLTVL.

The genes are TRBV10-1 and TRBJ2-4, with TRBD1 matching over 10 bases. The trim removed 5 bases at V and 7 bases at J, leaving 2 bases unmatched. The CDR3 has 13 amino acids. CDR1 WNHNN and CDR2 SYGVQD come from the germline V gene (reference sequence). CDR3 region: CASSSGQGNIQYF. CDR3 DNA sequence: TGCGCCAGCAGTTCGGGACAGGGGAACATTCAGTACTTC.

The V call is TRBV7-9, the J call TRBJ2-5, with 9 bases fitting TRBD2. The CDR3 loop spans 14 amino acids. Germline trimming cut 0 bases from V and 4 bases from J; bases unmatched to any gene: 0. Germline lookup yields CDR1 SEHNR and CDR2 FQNEAQ (reference sequence). The CDR3 loop is CASSLARGGETQYF. In DNA, the CDR3 is TGTGCCAGCAGCTTAGCGCGGGGGGGAGAGACCCAGTACTTC.

This CDR3 is CASSFRGQDNGYTF. For the CDR3, the DNA is TGCGCCAGCAGCTTCAGGGGTCAGGACAATGGCTACACCTTC. The chain employs TRBV5-1 and TRBJ1-2; D possibly corresponds to TRBD1 (6 bases). V was shortened by 2 bases and J by 6 bases, with 14 bases between the two germline ends. Germline V gene data show CDR1 as SGHRS and CDR2 as YFSETQ. The CDR3 is made up of 14 amino acids. Full variable domain (remainder filled in from reference TRBV5-1 and TRBJ1-2): KAGVTQTPRYLIKTRGQQVTLSCSPISGHRSVSWYQQTPGQGLQFLFEYFSETQRNKGNFPGRFSGRQFSNSRSEMNVSTLELGDSALYLCASSFRGQDNGYTFGSGTRLTVV.

This chain links TRBV29-1 with TRBJ2-5; possibly TRBD1 for D (6 bases). Deletions cut 7 bases from V and 5 bases from J, with 17 bases between. The germline V gene encodes CDR1 SQVTM and CDR2 ANQGSEA. CDR3 size: 13 residues. The CDR3 DNA follows: TGCAGCGATCATAGCGATAGGGGGGAGACCCAGTACTTC. Amino acids: CSDHSDRGETQYF.

This chain links TRBV18 with TRBJ2-1; D possibly matches TRBD1 or TRBD2 (6 bases each). The CDR3 totals 14 residues. V lost 4 bases to trimming and J lost 10 bases, with 17 bases between them. Per germline, CDR1 KGHSH and CDR2 LQKENI. CDR3 nucleotides: TGTGCCAGCTCACGAACGGGGGCCTCAGACGAGCAGTTCTTC. Translation gives CASSRTGASDEQFF.

V usage is TRBV6-6 and J usage is TRBJ2-3; D is possibly TRBD1 or TRBD2 (6 bases each). Germline V CDR1 and CDR2: MNHNY, SVGAGI (reference sequence). The V end lost 7 bases, the J end lost 1 base, and 12 bases lay between the germline ends. CDR3 size: 14 residues. Here the CDR3 DNA reads TGTGCCAGCACGACGGGGGCCGGCACAGATACGCAGTATTTT. Amino acid sequence: CASTTGAGTDTQYF.

The rearrangement uses TRBV10-3 and TRBJ1-5; the D gene is possibly TRBD1 (5 bases). The CDR3 consists of 14 residues. Germline loops: CDR1 ENHRY, CDR2 SYGVKD. Trimming left V 4 bases short and J 7 bases short, with 14 bases between. CDR3 residues: CAISGDGGNQPQHF. The CDR3 bases are TGTGCCATCAGTGGGGACGGGGGGAACCAGCCCCAGCATTTT.

This sequence joins TRBV27 and TRBJ1-1; D gene uncertain. The CDR3 has 13 amino acids. V was pared by 3 bases and J by 1 base, with 6 bases between. The V gene's germline CDR1 is MNHEY and CDR2 SMNVEV (reference sequence). CDR3 protein: CASSFSGNTEAFF. The DNA of the CDR3 is TGTGCCAGCAGTTTTTCAGGGAACACTGAAGCTTTCTTT.

The chain employs TRBV10-3 and TRBJ2-1; D is unresolved. CDR1 ENHRY and CDR2 SYGVKD come from the germline V gene. The CDR3 has 16 residues. V lost 0 bases, J lost 0 bases, and 9 bases lay in between. This chain's CDR3 is CAISESADLSYNEQFF. The CDR3 nucleotides read TGTGCCATCAGTGAGTCCGCAGACCTCTCCTACAATGAGCAGTTCTTC.

The chain carries TRBV5-4 and TRBJ1-1; D is uncertain. The CDR3 has 14 amino acids. V was trimmed by 0 bases and J by 1 base, leaving 7 bases between them. Germline values: CDR1 SGHNT, CDR2 YYREEE (reference sequence). CDR3 nucleotides: TGTGCCAGCAGCTTGGGATTGGGGAACACTGAAGCTTTCTTT. Its translation is CASSLGLGNTEAFF.

The rearrangement uses TRBV28 and TRBJ1-2, with D tentatively TRBD1 (6 bases). V lost 6 bases and J lost 7, with 21 bases in between. The CDR3 extends over 15 amino acids. The germline gives CDR1 MDHEN, CDR2 SYDVKM. The CDR3 region is CASSSPGARVIGYTF. CDR3 bases: TGTGCCAGCAGCTCCCCGGGGGCGCGCGTCATTGGCTACACCTTC.

The chain uses TRBV19 and TRBJ1-1; possibly TRBD1 for D (5 bases). This CDR3 has 15 amino acids. The germline gives CDR1 LNHDA, CDR2 SQIVND (reference sequence). Trimming shortened V by 1 base and J by 6 bases, and 15 bases separated the two germline ends. The CDR3 bases are TGTGCCAGTAGTATAGGCGGGGGGACCGGCGCTGAAGCTTTCTTT. Its translation: CASSIGGGTGAEAFF.

The V gene is TRBV2, the J gene TRBJ2-7; perhaps TRBD1 as D (5 bases). Trimming stripped 7 bases from V and 2 bases from J, with 15 bases between. This CDR3 comprises 14 residues. CDR1 SNHLY and CDR2 FYNNEI come from the germline V gene. CDR3 region: CASILRGTTYEQYF. CDR3 sequence (DNA): TGTGCCAGCATTCTTAGGGGCACCACCTACGAGCAGTACTTC.

The chain combines TRBV2 with TRBJ1-4; 7 bases agree with TRBD1. The germline gives CDR1 SNHLY, CDR2 FYNNEI. The CDR3 totals 15 residues. With V trimmed by 4 bases and J by 6 bases, 8 bases remained unmatched. The DNA of the CDR3 is TGTGCCAGCAGTGTTCGACAGGGAGGGTATGAAAAACTGTTTTTT. It encodes CASSVRQGGYEKLFF.

The V call is TRBV4-1, the J call TRBJ2-6; no clear D gene. V was trimmed by 1 base and J by 1 base, leaving 5 bases between them. The CDR3 extends over 15 amino acids. Germline V CDR1 and CDR2: MGHRA, YSYEKL. CDR3 DNA sequence: TGCGCCAGCAGCCAAGTCCAGTCTGGGGCCAACGTCCTGACTTTC. It specifies CASSQVQSGANVLTF.

The V and J genes are TRBV6-6 and TRBJ1-1, with D uncertain. The CDR3 extends over 12 amino acids. V lost 6 bases and J 0 bases, leaving 5 bases between the germline ends. The germline V gene has CDR1 MNHNY and CDR2 SVGAGI (reference sequence). CDR3 region: CASRQLNTEAFF. The CDR3 region has the DNA TGTGCCAGCAGACAGTTGAACACTGAAGCTTTCTTT.

This clone was recorded a few times. The chain combines TRBV10-1 with TRBJ1-2; 9 bases fit TRBD1. Losses at the gene ends were 7 bases for V and 3 bases for J; bases not matched to a gene: 9. This CDR3 spans 15 amino acids. Germline V gene sequence: CDR1 WNHNN, CDR2 SYGVQD (reference sequence). CDR3 amino acids: CASINRGRKDYGYTF. In DNA form, the CDR3 reads TGCGCCAGCATAAACAGGGGGCGGAAGGACTATGGCTACACCTTC.

The rearrangement uses TRBV6-5 and TRBJ1-5; D not resolved. Trimming removed 6 bases from V and 0 bases from J, with 6 bases in between. The V gene's germline CDR1 is MNHEY and CDR2 SVGAGI. The CDR3 spans 13 residues. CDR3 amino acids: CASRGVSNQPQHF. In nucleotides, the CDR3 is TGTGCCAGCAGGGGAGTTAGCAATCAGCCCCAGCATTTT.

This clone came up a few times. The chain links TRBV7-5 to TRBJ2-7; TRBD1 was called by the table and not checked on the DNA. TRBV7-5 has pseudogene status. The CDR3 length is 15 residues. This CDR3 is CARSLTGSRSYEQYF. The CDR3 region has the DNA TGTGCCAGAAGCTTAACAGGGTCCCGCTCCTACGAGCAGTACTTC.

The chain carries TRBV5-1 and TRBJ2-1, with 9 bases fitting TRBD1. This CDR3 is built from 15 residues. V was pared by 3 bases and J by 4 bases, with 5 bases of the junction left unmatched. The V gene's germline CDR1 is SGHRS and CDR2 YFSETQ. In nucleotides, the CDR3 is TGCGCCAGCAGCTGGGACAGGGTTTCTTACAATGAGCAGTTCTTC. Protein product: CASSWDRVSYNEQFF. The full variable domain, completed using reference TRBV5-1 and TRBJ2-1, is KAGVTQTPRYLIKTRGQQVTLSCSPISGHRSVSWYQQTPGQGLQFLFEYFSETQRNKGNFPGRFSGRQFSNSRSEMNVSTLELGDSALYLCASSWDRVSYNEQFFGPGTRLTVL.

The chain recombines TRBV30 with TRBJ2-5; D uncertain. The CDR3 loop spans 17 amino acids. Trimming removed 3 bases at V and 0 bases at J, with 20 bases between. Germline V gene sequence: CDR1 GTSNPN, CDR2 SVGIG (reference sequence). CDR3 amino acids: CAWRYWSATRYQETQYF. DNA for the CDR3: TGTGCCTGGAGGTACTGGTCGGCTACCCGGTACCAAGAGACCCAGTACTTC. Full variable domain (rest looked up from reference TRBV30 and TRBJ2-5): SQTIHQWPATLVQPVGSPLSLECTVEGTSNPNLYWYRQAAGRGLQLLFYSVGIGQISSEVPQNLSASRPQDRQFILSSKKLLLSDSGFYLCAWRYWSATRYQETQYFGPGTRLLVL.

V and J are TRBV6-1 and TRBJ1-1, with no clear D. Trimming removed 2 bases from V and 0 bases from J, with 10 bases in between. Germline loops: CDR1 MNHNS, CDR2 SASEGT. The CDR3 has 15 amino acids. CDR3 loop: CASSEYLSMNTEAFF. For the CDR3, the DNA is TGTGCCAGCAGTGAATACTTGAGCATGAACACTGAAGCTTTCTTT.

This clone turned up a few times. The chain recombines TRBV19 with TRBJ1-1; D is ambiguous. This CDR3 region has 16 residues. The germline V gene has CDR1 LNHDA and CDR2 SQIVND (reference sequence). Between the trimmed V and J ends, which lost 3 bases and 2 bases, there was a span of 16 bases. For the CDR3, the DNA is TGTGCCAGTAGTATGGACGGAGTCACGGTAAACACTGAAGCTTTCTTT. Protein: CASSMDGVTVNTEAFF.

The CDR3 protein is CASSLQWGAPDTQYF. The CDR3 nucleotides read TGTGCCAGCAGCCTCCAGTGGGGGGCCCCAGATACGCAGTATTTT. The genes are TRBV14 and TRBJ2-3, with D perhaps matching TRBD1 or TRBD2 (6 bases each). This CDR3 is 15 amino acids long. CDR1 is SGHDN and CDR2 is FVKESK in the germline V gene. V lost 4 bases, J lost 4 bases, and 15 bases lay in between.

The CDR3 nucleotides are TGTGCCAGCAGCCAAGATGTCCAGGGGCTCATAGGCTACACCTTC. Its protein product is CASSQDVQGLIGYTF. V usage is TRBV14 and J usage is TRBJ1-2; possibly TRBD1 for D (6 bases). The germline V and J ends were trimmed by 0 bases and 8 bases, with 16 bases remaining between them. The CDR3 consists of 15 residues. Germline V gene lookup returns CDR1 SGHDN and CDR2 FVKESK.